This T cell receptor (beta chain) is drawn from a study of OX40 agonist ivuxolimab in advanced cancers. General observations from the study: The authors also found low normalized T-cell clonal expansion in some nonresponders.

In this sample, this clone turned up once. The antigen is unknown. Some clones are missing from TCRdb's copy, which holds only in-frame ones; the method was immunoSEQ multiplex PCR. The data hold roughly 61,000 clones, with about 85% observed a single time. J lost 7 bases, V lost 1 base, and 7 bases had no gene match. The CDR3 contains 14 residues. From germline, CDR1 is SGHNT and CDR2 YYREEE (reference sequence). The gene calls are TRBV5-4 and TRBJ2-7; 8 positions match TRBD1. This clonotype originated in an adult with an advanced solid tumor such as melanoma, head and neck, liver or kidney cancer. Sequenced here: CD4+ or CD8+ T cells sorted from blood, sampled in a trial of the OX40 agonist ivuxolimab. This CDR3 is CASSLSSRGREQYF. The CDR3 region has the DNA TGTGCCAGCAGCTTGTCCTCCAGGGGGCGTGAGCAGTACTTC. The whole variable domain, remainder taken from reference TRBV5-4 and TRBJ2-7, is ETGVTQSPTHLIKTRGQQVTLRCSSQSGHNTVSWYQQALGQGPQFIFQYYREEENGRGNFPPRFSGLQFPNYSSELNVNALELDDSALYLCASSLSSRGREQYFGPGTRLTVT.